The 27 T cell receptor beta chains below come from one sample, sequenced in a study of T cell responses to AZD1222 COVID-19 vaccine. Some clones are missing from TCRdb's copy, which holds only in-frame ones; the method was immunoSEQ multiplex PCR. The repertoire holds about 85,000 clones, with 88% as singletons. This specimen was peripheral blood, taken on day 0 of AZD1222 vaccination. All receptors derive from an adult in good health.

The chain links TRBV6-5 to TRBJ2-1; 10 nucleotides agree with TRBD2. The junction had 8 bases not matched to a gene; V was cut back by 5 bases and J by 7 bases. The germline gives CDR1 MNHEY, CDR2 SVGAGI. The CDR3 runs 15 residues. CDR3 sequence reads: CASSPPSGRGNEQFF. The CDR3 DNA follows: TGTGCCAGCAGTCCCCCTAGCGGGAGAGGAAATGAGCAGTTCTTC.

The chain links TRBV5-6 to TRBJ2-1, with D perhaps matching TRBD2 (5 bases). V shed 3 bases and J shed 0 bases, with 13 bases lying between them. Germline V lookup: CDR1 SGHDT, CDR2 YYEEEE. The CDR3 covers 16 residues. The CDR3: CASSSGGPSSYNEQFF. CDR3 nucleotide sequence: TGTGCCAGCAGCTCGGGCGGGCCTAGCTCCTACAATGAGCAGTTCTTC.

The CDR3 spells CASSEGLLADTIGETQYF. CDR3 nucleotide sequence: TGTGCCAGCAGTGAAGGTTTGCTAGCGGATACGATCGGGGAGACCCAGTACTTC. The chain joins TRBV6-1 to TRBJ2-5; 7 positions match TRBD2. This CDR3 has 18 amino acids. V lost 1 base, J lost 5 bases, and 16 bases stayed unmatched. Germline CDR1 and CDR2: MNHNS and SASEGT.

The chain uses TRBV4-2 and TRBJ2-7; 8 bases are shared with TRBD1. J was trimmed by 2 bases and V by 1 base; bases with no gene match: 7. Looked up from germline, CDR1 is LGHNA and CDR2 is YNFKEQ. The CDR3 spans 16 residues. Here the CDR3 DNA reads TGTGCCAGCAGCCAAGCCCCGGGACAGGCCGCCTACGAGCAGTACTTC. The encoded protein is CASSQAPGQAAYEQYF.

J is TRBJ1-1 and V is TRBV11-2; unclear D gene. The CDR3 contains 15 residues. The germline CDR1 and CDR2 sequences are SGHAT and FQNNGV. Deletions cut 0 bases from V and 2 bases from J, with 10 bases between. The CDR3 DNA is TGTGCCAGCAGCTTAGATAGCGGAGGAAACACTGAAGCTTTCTTT. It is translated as CASSLDSGGNTEAFF.

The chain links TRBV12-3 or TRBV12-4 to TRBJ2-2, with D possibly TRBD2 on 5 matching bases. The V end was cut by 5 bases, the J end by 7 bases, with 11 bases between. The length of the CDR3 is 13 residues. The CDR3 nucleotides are TGTGCCAGCAGTCCCTACGGGAACGGGGAGCTGTTTTTT. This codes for CASSPYGNGELFF.

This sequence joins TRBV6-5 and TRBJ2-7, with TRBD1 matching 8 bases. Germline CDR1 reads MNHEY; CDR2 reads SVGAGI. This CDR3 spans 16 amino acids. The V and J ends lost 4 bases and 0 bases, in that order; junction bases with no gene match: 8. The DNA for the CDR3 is TGTGCCAGCAGTTTAACCTGGACAGGGAACTCCTACGAGCAGTACTTC. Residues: CASSLTWTGNSYEQYF.

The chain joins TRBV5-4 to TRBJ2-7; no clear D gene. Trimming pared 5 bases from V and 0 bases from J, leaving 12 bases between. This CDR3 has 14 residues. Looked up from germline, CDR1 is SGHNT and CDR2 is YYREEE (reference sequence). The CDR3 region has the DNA TGTGCCAGCAGGCCCCGGACGGACTCCTACGAGCAGTACTTC. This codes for CASRPRTDSYEQYF.

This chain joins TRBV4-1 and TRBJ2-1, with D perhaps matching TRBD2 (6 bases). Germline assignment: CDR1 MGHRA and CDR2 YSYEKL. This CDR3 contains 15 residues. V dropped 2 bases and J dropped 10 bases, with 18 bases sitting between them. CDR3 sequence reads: CASSQTGTRTIEQFF. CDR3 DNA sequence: TGCGCCAGCAGCCAAACCGGGACTCGCACAATCGAGCAGTTCTTC.

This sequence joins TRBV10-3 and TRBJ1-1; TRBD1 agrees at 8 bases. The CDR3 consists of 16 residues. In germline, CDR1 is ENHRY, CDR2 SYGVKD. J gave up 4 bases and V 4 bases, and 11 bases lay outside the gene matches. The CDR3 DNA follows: TGTGCCATCAGTGCCCAGGGGGCGCAGGGCGGCACTGAAGCTTTCTTT. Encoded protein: CAISAQGAQGGTEAFF.

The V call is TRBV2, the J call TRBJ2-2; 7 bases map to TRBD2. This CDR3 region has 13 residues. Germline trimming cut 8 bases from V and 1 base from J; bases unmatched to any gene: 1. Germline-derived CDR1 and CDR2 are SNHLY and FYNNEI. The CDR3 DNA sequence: TGTGCCAGCGGGAGGGGGAACACCGGGGAGCTGTTTTTT. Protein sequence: CASGRGNTGELFF.

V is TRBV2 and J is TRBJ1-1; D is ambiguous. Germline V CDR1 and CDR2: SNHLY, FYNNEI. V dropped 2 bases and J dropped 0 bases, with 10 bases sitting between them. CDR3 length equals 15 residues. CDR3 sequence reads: CASSEQLVMNTEAFF. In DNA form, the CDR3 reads TGTGCCAGCAGTGAACAGCTCGTGATGAACACTGAAGCTTTCTTT.

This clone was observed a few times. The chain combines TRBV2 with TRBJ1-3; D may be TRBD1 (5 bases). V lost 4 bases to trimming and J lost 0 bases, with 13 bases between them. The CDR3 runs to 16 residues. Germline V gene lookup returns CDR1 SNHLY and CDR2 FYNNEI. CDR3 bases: TGTGCCAGCAGTGGGGACCGTCCGAGCTCTGGAAACACCATATATTTT. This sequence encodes CASSGDRPSSGNTIYF. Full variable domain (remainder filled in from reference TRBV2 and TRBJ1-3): EPEVTQTPSHQVTQMGQEVILRCVPISNHLYFYWYRQILGQKVEFLVSFYNNEISEKSEIFDDQFSVERPDGSNFTLKIRSTKLEDSAMYFCASSGDRPSSGNTIYFGEGSWLTVV.

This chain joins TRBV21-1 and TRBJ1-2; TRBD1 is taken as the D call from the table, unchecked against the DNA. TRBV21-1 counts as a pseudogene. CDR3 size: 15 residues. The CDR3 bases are TGTGCCAGCAGCACCCGGACAGGGCCAAACTATGGCTACACCTTC. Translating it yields CASSTRTGPNYGYTF.

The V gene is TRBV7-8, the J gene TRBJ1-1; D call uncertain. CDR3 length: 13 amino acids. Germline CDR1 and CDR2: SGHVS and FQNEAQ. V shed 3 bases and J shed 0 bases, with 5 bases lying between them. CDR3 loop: CASSFSMNTEAFF. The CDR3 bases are TGTGCCAGCAGCTTTTCTATGAACACTGAAGCTTTCTTT.

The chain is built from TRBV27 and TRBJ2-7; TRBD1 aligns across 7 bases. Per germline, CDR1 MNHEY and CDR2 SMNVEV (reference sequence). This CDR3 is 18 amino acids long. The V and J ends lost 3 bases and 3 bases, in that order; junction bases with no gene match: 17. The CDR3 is CASSFLPPRQGSNYEQYF. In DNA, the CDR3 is TGTGCCAGCAGTTTTTTACCACCCAGACAGGGCTCCAACTACGAGCAGTACTTC.

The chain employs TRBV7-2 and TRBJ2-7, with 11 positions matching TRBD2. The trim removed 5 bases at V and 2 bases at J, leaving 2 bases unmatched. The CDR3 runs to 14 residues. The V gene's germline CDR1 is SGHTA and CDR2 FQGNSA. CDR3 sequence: CASSAGLAAYEQYF. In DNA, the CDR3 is TGTGCCAGCAGCGCGGGACTAGCGGCCTACGAGCAGTACTTC.

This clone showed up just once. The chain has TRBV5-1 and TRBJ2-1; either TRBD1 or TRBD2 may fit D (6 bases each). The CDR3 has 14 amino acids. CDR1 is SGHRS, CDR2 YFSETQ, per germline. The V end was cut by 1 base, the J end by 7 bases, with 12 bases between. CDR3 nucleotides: TGCGCCAGCAGCTTGCTTTTAGGGGGGAATGAGCAGTTCTTC. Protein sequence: CASSLLLGGNEQFF.

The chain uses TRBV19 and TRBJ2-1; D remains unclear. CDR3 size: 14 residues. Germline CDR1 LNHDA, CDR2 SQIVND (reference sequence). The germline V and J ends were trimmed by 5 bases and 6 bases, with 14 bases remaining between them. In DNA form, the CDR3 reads TGTGCCAGTAGTCCTTGGACCCCCTTCAATGAGCAGTTCTTC. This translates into CASSPWTPFNEQFF.

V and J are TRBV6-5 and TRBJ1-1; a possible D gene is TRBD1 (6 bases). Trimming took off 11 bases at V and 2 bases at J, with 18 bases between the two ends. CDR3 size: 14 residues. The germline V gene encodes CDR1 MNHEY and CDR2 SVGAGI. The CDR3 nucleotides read TGTGCCGTCCACAGGGTAGGTCCCAACACTGAAGCTTTCTTT. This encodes CAVHRVGPNTEAFF.

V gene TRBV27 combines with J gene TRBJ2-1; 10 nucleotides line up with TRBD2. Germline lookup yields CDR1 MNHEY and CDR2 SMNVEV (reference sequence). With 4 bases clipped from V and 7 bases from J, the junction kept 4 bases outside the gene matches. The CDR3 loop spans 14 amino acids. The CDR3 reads CASSWLAGVNEQFF. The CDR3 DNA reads TGTGCCAGCAGTTGGCTAGCGGGAGTGAATGAGCAGTTCTTC.

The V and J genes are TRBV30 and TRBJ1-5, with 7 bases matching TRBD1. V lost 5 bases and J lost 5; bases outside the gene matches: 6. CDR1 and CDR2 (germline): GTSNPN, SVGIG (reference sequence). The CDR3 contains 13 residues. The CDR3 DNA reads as TGTGCCTGGGCGACAGGGATAGATCAGCCCCAGCATTTT. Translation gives CAWATGIDQPQHF.

The CDR3 DNA reads as TGTGCCAGCTCCAACCAGCGGCGCCGGGGGGAGACCCAGTACTTC. Translated, it gives CASSNQRRRGETQYF. The gene calls are TRBV6-5 and TRBJ2-5, with a weak D call TRBD2 (6 bases). The CDR3 covers 15 residues. CDR1 is MNHEY, CDR2 SVGAGI, per germline. Trimming pared 8 bases from V and 5 bases from J, leaving 21 bases between.

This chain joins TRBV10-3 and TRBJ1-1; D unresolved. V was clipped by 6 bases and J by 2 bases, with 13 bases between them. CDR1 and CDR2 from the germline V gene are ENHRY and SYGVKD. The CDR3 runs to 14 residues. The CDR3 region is CAIRDGGANTEAFF. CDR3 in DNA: TGTGCCATCAGGGATGGAGGTGCCAACACTGAAGCTTTCTTT.

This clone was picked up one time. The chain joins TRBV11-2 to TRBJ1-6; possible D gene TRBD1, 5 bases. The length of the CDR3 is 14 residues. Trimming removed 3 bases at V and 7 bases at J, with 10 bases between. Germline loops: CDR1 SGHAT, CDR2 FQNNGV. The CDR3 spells CASSLAGQNSPLHF. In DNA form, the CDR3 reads TGTGCCAGCAGCTTGGCAGGGCAAAATTCACCCCTCCACTTT.

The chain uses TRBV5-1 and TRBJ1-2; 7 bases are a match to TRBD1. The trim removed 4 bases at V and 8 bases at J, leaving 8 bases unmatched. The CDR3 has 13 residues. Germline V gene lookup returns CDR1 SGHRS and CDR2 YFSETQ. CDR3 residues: CASSTQGTEGYTF. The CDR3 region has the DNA TGCGCCAGCAGCACACAGGGGACAGAAGGCTACACCTTC.

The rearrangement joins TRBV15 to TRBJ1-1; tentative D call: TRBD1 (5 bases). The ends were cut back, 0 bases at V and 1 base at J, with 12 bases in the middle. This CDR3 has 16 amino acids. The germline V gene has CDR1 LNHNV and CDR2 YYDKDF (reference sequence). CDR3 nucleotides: TGTGCCACCAGCAGAGATGGGCAGGGCCCGAACACTGAAGCTTTCTTT. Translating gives CATSRDGQGPNTEAFF. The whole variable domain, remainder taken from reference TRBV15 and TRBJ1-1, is DAMVIQNPRYQVTQFGKPVTLSCSQTLNHNVMYWYQQKSSQAPKLLFHYYDKDFNNEADTPDNFQSRRPNTSFCFLDIRSPGLGDTAMYLCATSRDGQGPNTEAFFGQGTRLTVV.